These 21 T cell receptor beta chains were all obtained from the same sample, sequenced in a study of blood T cell repertoires in COVID-19. Sequencing used immunoSEQ multiplex PCR; TCRdb keeps in-frame clones, though not all of them. The table shows some 170,000 clones, with roughly 88% occurring only once. Sequenced input: peripheral blood. The source is a woman between 40 and 55 years old with COVID-19, enrolled during active disease.

The CDR3 spells CASSPWTGVDGYTF. In DNA form, the CDR3 reads TGTGCCAGCAGCCCATGGACAGGGGTAGACGGCTACACCTTC. V usage is TRBV7-2 and J usage is TRBJ1-2; 9 nucleotides line up with TRBD1. Germline values: CDR1 SGHTA, CDR2 FQGNSA. V was pared by 5 bases and J by 8 bases, with 9 bases of the junction left unmatched. The CDR3 contains 14 residues.

The chain employs TRBV5-1 and TRBJ1-1, with D tentatively TRBD1 (5 bases). The CDR3 contains 15 residues. Between the trimmed V and J ends, which lost 3 bases and 5 bases, there was a span of 17 bases. In germline, CDR1 is SGHRS, CDR2 YFSETQ. CDR3 in amino acids: CASSSTVGVTTEAFF. CDR3 sequence (DNA): TGCGCCAGCAGCTCGACAGTTGGAGTAACAACTGAAGCTTTCTTT.

The rearrangement links TRBV5-6 to TRBJ2-1; TRBD1 aligns across 7 bases. Germline CDR1 reads SGHDT; CDR2 reads YYEEEE. This CDR3 is built from 15 residues. V shed 0 bases, J shed 4 bases, and the junction held 4 bases outside the gene matches. CDR3 in DNA: TGTGCCAGCAGCTTGGGACAGGGCCTTTACAATGAGCAGTTCTTC. It specifies CASSLGQGLYNEQFF.

This rearrangement joins TRBV27 to TRBJ2-7; 10 nucleotides line up with TRBD1. The CDR3 extends over 14 amino acids. V lost 4 bases and J lost 7; bases outside the gene matches: 7. Per germline, CDR1 MNHEY and CDR2 SMNVEV (reference sequence). This CDR3 reads CASSYRQGAREQYF. As DNA, the CDR3 is TGTGCCAGCAGTTACAGACAGGGGGCGCGAGAGCAGTACTTC.

J is TRBJ1-5 and V is TRBV5-1; a possible D gene is TRBD1 (5 bases). V lost 0 bases, J lost 6 bases, and 13 bases lay in between. The length of the CDR3 is 15 residues. CDR1 is SGHRS, CDR2 YFSETQ, per germline. CDR3 sequence (DNA): TGCGCCAGCAGCTTGGGGGGCCTGAACGCTCAGCCCCAGCATTTT. Its translation: CASSLGGLNAQPQHF.

J is TRBJ2-3 and V is TRBV19; possible D gene TRBD2, 6 bases. Between the trimmed V and J ends, which lost 8 bases and 9 bases, there was a span of 27 bases. Germline V gives CDR1 LNHDA, CDR2 SQIVND (reference sequence). This CDR3 has 16 amino acids. This CDR3 reads CASGGDRTHYSQTQYF. In nucleotides, the CDR3 is TGTGCCAGTGGCGGGGACCGTACTCACTATTCACAAACGCAGTATTTT.

CDR3 amino acids: CATPGLTLDTQYF. Written as DNA, the CDR3 is TGTGCCACGCCGGGACTAACCTTAGATACGCAGTATTTT. The chain recombines TRBV10-3 with TRBJ2-3; 7 bases fit TRBD2. V trimming: 10 bases; J trimming: 5 bases; junction bases outside the gene matches: 9. Germline V CDR1 and CDR2: ENHRY, SYGVKD. This CDR3 contains 13 residues.

V gene TRBV28 combines with J gene TRBJ2-2; D perhaps matches TRBD1 (5 bases). From germline, CDR1 is MDHEN and CDR2 SYDVKM. The V end lost 2 bases, the J end lost 1 base, and 8 bases lay between the germline ends. The CDR3 is made up of 15 amino acids. The CDR3 is CASSLGAKNTGELFF. The CDR3, as DNA: TGTGCCAGCAGTTTAGGGGCCAAGAACACCGGGGAGCTGTTTTTT.

The chain joins TRBV27 to TRBJ2-7; D is undetermined. Between the trimmed V and J ends, which lost 5 bases and 5 bases, there was a span of 19 bases. Germline CDR1 is MNHEY and CDR2 is SMNVEV (reference sequence). This CDR3 region has 15 residues. CDR3 region: CASSPTAPPVNEQYF. For the CDR3, the DNA is TGTGCCAGCAGTCCCACAGCTCCACCAGTAAACGAGCAGTACTTC.

The chain has TRBV9 and TRBJ2-7; 7 positions agree with TRBD1. J was trimmed by 3 bases and V by 4 bases; bases with no gene match: 7. The CDR3 sequence is 14 residues long. Germline CDR1 reads SGDLS; CDR2 reads YYNGEE. The CDR3 loop reads CASSRTTGNYEQYF. DNA of the CDR3: TGTGCCAGCAGCAGAACGACAGGGAACTACGAGCAGTACTTC.

The chain carries TRBV5-8 and TRBJ1-1, with 7 bases lining up with TRBD1. This CDR3 comprises 15 residues. The germline V gene has CDR1 SGHTS and CDR2 YDEGEE. Germline trimming cut 0 bases from V and 5 bases from J; bases unmatched to any gene: 7. As DNA, the CDR3 is TGTGCCAGCAGCTTGGCACAGACAGGGTTGACTGAAGCTTTCTTT. Translation gives CASSLAQTGLTEAFF.

This chain uses TRBV12-5 with TRBJ1-1, with a possible D match to TRBD1 (5 bases). V lost 1 base to trimming and J lost 4 bases, with 13 bases between them. This CDR3 has 15 amino acids. Germline V gives CDR1 LGHNT, CDR2 FRNRAP. The CDR3, as DNA: TGTGCTAGTGGTTTGGGGAGGGGAGGGAGCACTGAAGCTTTCTTT. This sequence encodes CASGLGRGGSTEAFF.

There are a few counts of this clone. The genes are TRBV3-1 (or the pseudogene TRBV3-2) and TRBJ2-7; no clear D gene. This CDR3 is 14 amino acids long. Germline V CDR1 and CDR2: LGHDT, YNNKEL (reference sequence). V was pared by 4 bases and J by 1 base, with 11 bases between. In DNA form, the CDR3 reads TGTGCCAGCAGCCCTACGTGGAGTTCCTACGAGCAGTACTTC. Translating it yields CASSPTWSSYEQYF.

This clone was recorded once. The chain has TRBV25-1 and TRBJ1-1; 8 bases map to TRBD1. This CDR3 is 14 amino acids long. V dropped 10 bases and J dropped 2; count of bases not matched to a gene: 9. Germline CDR1 MGHDK, CDR2 SYGVNS. CDR3 in DNA: TGTGCCACCCGGTCAGGGGGCCGCAACACTGAAGCTTTCTTT. Its protein is CATRSGGRNTEAFF.

The V call is TRBV19, the J call TRBJ1-2, with unresolved D. This CDR3 spans 14 amino acids. The germline CDR1 and CDR2 sequences are LNHDA and SQIVND (reference sequence). Trimming removed 4 bases from V and 4 bases from J, with 13 bases in between. CDR3 DNA sequence: TGTGCCAGTAGTACCCCAGGTGTCTCCTATGGCTACACCTTC. Translated: CASSTPGVSYGYTF.

The rearrangement uses TRBV2 and TRBJ2-3, with 7 bases lining up with TRBD2. Germline V CDR1 and CDR2: SNHLY, FYNNEI. Losses at the gene ends were 6 bases for V and 2 bases for J; bases not matched to a gene: 11. CDR3 length: 16 amino acids. The CDR3 DNA follows: TGTGCCAGCAGGGCACATGGGGGGGGAACCACAGATACGCAGTATTTT. This translates into CASRAHGGGTTDTQYF.

This chain connects TRBV2 to TRBJ1-1, with D unclear. The CDR3 runs 14 residues. V was shortened by 7 bases and J by 2 bases, with 14 bases between the two germline ends. CDR1 is SNHLY, CDR2 FYNNEI, per germline. The CDR3 reads CASTREGINTEAFF. CDR3 bases: TGTGCCAGCACTCGGGAAGGGATCAACACTGAAGCTTTCTTT. Filled out from reference TRBV2 and TRBJ1-1, the complete variable domain reads EPEVTQTPSHQVTQMGQEVILRCVPISNHLYFYWYRQILGQKVEFLVSFYNNEISEKSEIFDDQFSVERPDGSNFTLKIRSTKLEDSAMYFCASTREGINTEAFFGQGTRLTVV.

This chain links TRBV27 with TRBJ2-5, with a tentative D call TRBD2 (6 bases). Trimming shortened V by 6 bases and J by 2 bases, and 19 bases separated the two germline ends. CDR3 size: 16 residues. Germline CDR1 is MNHEY and CDR2 is SMNVEV (reference sequence). The CDR3 nucleotides are TGTGCCAGCAGGGCCATAGCAGCGGGTGGACAAGAGACCCAGTACTTC. It yields the protein CASRAIAAGGQETQYF.

The gene calls are TRBV6-5 and TRBJ1-3; weak D call: TRBD1 (5 bases). V lost 6 bases and J lost 4, with 16 bases in between. The CDR3 is 15 amino acids. The germline CDR1 and CDR2 sequences are MNHEY and SVGAGI. CDR3 DNA: TGTGCCAGCAGCCTGGGGGGGTGGACGGGAAACACCATATATTTT. Its protein product is CASSLGGWTGNTIYF.

This clone is a singleton in its sample. This chain uses TRBV7-9 with TRBJ2-2, with TRBD1 matching over 9 bases. The V gene's germline CDR1 is SEHNR and CDR2 FQNEAQ (reference sequence). The length of the CDR3 is 16 residues. J gave up 6 bases and V 5 bases, and 10 bases lay outside the gene matches. The CDR3: CASSPRQGDFAGELFF. CDR3 in DNA: TGTGCCAGCAGCCCCCGACAGGGGGATTTCGCCGGGGAGCTGTTTTTT.

The chain couples TRBV14 to TRBJ2-7; D may be TRBD2 (6 bases). This CDR3 region has 13 residues. Germline values: CDR1 SGHDN, CDR2 FVKESK. Trimming left V 1 base short and J 6 bases short, with 10 bases between. CDR3 residues: CASSQVRGSEQYF. CDR3 DNA sequence: TGTGCCAGCAGCCAAGTTCGGGGGTCCGAGCAGTACTTC. Full variable domain (rest looked up from reference TRBV14 and TRBJ2-7): EAGVTQFPSHSVIEKGQTVTLRCDPISGHDNLYWYRRVMGKEIKFLLHFVKESKQDESGMPNNRFLAERTGGTYSTLKVQPAELEDSGVYFCASSQVRGSEQYFGPGTRLTVT.